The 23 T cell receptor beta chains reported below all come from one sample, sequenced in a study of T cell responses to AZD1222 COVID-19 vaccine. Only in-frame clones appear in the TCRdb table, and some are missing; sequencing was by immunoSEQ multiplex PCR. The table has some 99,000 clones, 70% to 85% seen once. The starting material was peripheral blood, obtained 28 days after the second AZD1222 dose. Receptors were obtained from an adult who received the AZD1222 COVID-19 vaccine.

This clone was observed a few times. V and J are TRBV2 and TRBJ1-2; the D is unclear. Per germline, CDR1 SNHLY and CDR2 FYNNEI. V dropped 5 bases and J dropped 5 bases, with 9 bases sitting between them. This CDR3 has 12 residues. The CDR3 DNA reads TGTGCCAGCAGTCGGACGGATTATGGCTACACCTTC. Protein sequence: CASSRTDYGYTF.

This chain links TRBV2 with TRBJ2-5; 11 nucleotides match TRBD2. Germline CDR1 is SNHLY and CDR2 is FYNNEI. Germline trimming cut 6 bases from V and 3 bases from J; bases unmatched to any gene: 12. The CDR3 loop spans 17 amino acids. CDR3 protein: CASSTLTGTSGEETQYF. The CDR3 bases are TGTGCCAGCAGCACCCTAACCGGGACTAGCGGAGAAGAGACCCAGTACTTC.

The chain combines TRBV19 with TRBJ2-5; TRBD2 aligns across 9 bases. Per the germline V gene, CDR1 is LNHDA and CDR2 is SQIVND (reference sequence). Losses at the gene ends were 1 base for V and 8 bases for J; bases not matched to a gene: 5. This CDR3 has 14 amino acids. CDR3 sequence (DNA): TGTGCCAGTAGTATAGCACTAGCGGGCCTCACCCAGTACTTC. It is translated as CASSIALAGLTQYF.

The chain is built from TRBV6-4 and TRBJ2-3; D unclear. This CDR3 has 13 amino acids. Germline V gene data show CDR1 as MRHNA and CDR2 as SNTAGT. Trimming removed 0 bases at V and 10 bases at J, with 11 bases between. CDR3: CASSDSLRAPQYF. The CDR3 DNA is TGTGCCAGCAGTGACTCCCTCAGAGCGCCGCAGTATTTT.

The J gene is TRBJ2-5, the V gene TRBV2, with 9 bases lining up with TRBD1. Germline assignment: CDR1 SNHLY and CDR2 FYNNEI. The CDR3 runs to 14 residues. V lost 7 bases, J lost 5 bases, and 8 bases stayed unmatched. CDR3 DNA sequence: TGTGCCAGCACGGTTGGTGACAGGGGGGAGACCCAGTACTTC. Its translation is CASTVGDRGETQYF.

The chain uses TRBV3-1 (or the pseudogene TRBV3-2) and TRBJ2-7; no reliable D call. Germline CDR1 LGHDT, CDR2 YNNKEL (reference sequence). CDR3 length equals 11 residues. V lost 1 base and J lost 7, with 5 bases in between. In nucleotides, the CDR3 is TGTGCCAGCAGCCAAGCGAGGGAGCAGTACTTC. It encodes CASSQAREQYF.

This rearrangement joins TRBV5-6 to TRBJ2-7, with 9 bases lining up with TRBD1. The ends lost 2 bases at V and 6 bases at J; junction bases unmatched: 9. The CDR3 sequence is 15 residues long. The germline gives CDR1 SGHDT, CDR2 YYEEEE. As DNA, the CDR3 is TGTGCCAGCAGCTTCCTGGACAGGGGTGACGGCGAGCAGTACTTC. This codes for CASSFLDRGDGEQYF.

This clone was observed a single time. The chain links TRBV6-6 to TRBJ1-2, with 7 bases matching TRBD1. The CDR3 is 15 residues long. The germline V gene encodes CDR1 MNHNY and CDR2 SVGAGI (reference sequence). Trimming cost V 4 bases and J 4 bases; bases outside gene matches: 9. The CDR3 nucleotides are TGTGCCAGCAGTTCCCTCGGGGCAGGGGGCTATGGCTACACCTTC. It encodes CASSSLGAGGYGYTF.

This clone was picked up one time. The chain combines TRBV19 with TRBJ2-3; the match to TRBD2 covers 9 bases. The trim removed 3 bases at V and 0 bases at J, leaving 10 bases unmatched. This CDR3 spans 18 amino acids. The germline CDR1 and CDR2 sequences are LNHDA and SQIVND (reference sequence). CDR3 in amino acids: CASSIRHEREVSTDTQYF. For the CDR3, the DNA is TGTGCCAGTAGTATCCGACATGAGCGGGAGGTTAGCACAGATACGCAGTATTTT.

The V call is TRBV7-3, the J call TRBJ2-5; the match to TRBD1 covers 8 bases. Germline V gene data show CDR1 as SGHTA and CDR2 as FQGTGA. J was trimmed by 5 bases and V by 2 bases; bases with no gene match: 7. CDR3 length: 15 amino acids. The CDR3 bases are TGTGCCAGCAGCTTACAGGGGGCAGTTCCGGAGACCCAGTACTTC. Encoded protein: CASSLQGAVPETQYF.

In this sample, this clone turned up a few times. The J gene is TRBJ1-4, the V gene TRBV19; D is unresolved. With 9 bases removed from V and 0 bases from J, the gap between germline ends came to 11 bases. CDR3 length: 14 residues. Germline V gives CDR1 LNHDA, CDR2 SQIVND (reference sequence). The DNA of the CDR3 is TGTGCCAGCACAGATGCGGCAACTAATGAAAAACTGTTTTTT. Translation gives CASTDAATNEKLFF.

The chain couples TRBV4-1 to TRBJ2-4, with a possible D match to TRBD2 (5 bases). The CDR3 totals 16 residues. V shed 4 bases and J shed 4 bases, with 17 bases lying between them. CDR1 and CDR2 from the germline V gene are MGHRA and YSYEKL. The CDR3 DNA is TGCGCCAGCAGCCCCACGGACTCGGATATTAAAAACATTCAGTACTTC. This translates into CASSPTDSDIKNIQYF.

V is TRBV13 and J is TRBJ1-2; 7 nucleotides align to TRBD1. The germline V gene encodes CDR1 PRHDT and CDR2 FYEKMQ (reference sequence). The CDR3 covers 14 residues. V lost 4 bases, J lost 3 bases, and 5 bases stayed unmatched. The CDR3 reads CASSYRTGDYGYTF. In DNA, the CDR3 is TGTGCCAGCAGCTATCGAACAGGGGACTATGGCTACACCTTC.

CDR3 sequence reads: CASNPGGQNTEAFF. CDR3 sequence (DNA): TGTGCCAGCAACCCCGGGGGCCAGAACACTGAAGCTTTCTTT. The chain couples TRBV3-1 (or the pseudogene TRBV3-2) to TRBJ1-1; the D gene is possibly TRBD1 (6 bases). Germline values: CDR1 LGHDT, CDR2 YNNKEL (reference sequence). The CDR3 loop spans 14 amino acids. V lost 7 bases and J 1 base, leaving 13 bases between the germline ends.

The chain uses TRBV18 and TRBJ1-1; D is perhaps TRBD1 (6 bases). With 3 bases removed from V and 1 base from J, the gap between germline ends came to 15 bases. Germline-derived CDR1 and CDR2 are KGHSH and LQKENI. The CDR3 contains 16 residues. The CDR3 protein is CASSPSERGGNTEAFF. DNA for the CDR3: TGTGCCAGCTCACCCTCCGAAAGGGGGGGGAACACTGAAGCTTTCTTT.

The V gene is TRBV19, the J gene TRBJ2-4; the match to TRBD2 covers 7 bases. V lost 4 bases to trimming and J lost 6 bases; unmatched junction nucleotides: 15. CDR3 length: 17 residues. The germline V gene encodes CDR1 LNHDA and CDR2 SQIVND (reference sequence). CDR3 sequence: CASSKTSREGRRNIQYF. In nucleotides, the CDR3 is TGTGCCAGTAGTAAGACCTCGAGGGAGGGTCGGAGAAACATTCAGTACTTC. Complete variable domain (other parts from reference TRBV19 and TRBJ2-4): DGGITQSPKYLFRKEGQNVTLSCEQNLNHDAMYWYRQDPGQGLRLIYYSQIVNDFQKGDIAEGYSVSREKKESFPLTVTSAQKNPTAFYLCASSKTSREGRRNIQYFGAGTRLSVL.

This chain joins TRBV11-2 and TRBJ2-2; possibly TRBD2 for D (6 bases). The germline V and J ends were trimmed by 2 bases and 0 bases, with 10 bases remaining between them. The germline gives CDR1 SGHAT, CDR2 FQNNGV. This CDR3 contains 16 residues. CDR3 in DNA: TGTGCCAGCAGCTTAAATGCGGGATCGAACACCGGGGAGCTGTTTTTT. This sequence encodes CASSLNAGSNTGELFF.

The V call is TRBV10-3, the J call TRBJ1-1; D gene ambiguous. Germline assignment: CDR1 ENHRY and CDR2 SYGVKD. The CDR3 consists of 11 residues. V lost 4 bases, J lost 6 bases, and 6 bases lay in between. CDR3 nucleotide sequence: TGTGCCATCAGTGCGCAGTCTGAAGCTTTCTTT. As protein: CAISAQSEAFF.

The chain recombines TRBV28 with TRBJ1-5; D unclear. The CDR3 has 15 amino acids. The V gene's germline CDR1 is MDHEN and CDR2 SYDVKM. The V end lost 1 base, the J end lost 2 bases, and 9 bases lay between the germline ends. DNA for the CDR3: TGTGCCAGCAGTTTATTGGGGAACGGCAATCAGCCCCAGCATTTT. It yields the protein CASSLLGNGNQPQHF.

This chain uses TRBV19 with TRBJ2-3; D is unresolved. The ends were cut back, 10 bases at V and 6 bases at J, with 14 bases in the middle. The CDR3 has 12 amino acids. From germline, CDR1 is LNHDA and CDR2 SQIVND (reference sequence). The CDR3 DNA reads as TGTGCCACGAGAACCTCTTTGGATACGCAGTATTTT. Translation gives CATRTSLDTQYF.

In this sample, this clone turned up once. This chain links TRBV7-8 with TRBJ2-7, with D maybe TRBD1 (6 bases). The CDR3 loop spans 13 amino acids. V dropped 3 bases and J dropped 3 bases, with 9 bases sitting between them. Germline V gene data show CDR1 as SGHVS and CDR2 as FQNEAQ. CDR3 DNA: TGTGCCAGCAGCTTGGGGGCACGCTACGAGCAGTACTTC. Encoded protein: CASSLGARYEQYF.

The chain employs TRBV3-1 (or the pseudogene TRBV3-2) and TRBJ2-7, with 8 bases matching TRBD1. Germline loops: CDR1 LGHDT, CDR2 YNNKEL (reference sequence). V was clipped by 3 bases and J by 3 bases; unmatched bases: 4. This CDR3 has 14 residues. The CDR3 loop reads CASSHGRGHYEQYF. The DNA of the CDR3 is TGTGCCAGCAGCCACGGCAGGGGGCACTACGAGCAGTACTTC.

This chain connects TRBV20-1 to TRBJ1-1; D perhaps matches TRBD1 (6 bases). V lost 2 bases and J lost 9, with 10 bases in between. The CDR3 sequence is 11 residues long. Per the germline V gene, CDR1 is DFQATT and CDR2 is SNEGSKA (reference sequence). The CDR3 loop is CSARPGQKAFF. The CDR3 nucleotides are TGCAGTGCTAGACCGGGACAAAAAGCTTTCTTT.